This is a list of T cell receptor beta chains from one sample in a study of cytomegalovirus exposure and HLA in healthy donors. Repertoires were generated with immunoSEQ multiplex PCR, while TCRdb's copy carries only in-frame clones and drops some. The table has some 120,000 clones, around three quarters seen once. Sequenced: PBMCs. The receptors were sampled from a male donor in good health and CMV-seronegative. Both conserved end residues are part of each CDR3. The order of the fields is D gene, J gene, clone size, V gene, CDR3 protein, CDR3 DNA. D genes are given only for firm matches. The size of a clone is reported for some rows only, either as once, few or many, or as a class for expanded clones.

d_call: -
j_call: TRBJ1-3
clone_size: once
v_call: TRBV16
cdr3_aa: CASSQSRGNTIYF
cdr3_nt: TGTGCCAGCAGCCAATCGCGAGGGAACACCATATATTTT

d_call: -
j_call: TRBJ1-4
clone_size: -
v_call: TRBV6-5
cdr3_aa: CASSSGGGYEKLFF
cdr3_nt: TGTGCCAGCAGTTCGGGTGGCGGATATGAAAAACTGTTTTTT

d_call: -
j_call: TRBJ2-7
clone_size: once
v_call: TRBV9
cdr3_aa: CASSPQAGHLSYEQYF
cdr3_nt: TGTGCCAGCAGCCCCCAGGCCGGACACCTCTCCTACGAGCAGTACTTC

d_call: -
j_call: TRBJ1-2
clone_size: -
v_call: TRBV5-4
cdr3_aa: CASSNRTAAPFYGYTF
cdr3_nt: TGTGCCAGCAGCAACCGGACAGCCGCCCCCTTCTATGGCTACACCTTC

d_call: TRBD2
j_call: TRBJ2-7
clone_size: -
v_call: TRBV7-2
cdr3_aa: CASSFSGMARLEQYF
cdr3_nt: TGTGCCAGCAGCTTCAGCGGGATGGCCCGTCTCGAGCAGTACTTC

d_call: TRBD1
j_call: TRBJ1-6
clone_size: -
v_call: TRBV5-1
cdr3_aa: CASSLAGTGSNSPLHF
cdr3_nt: TGCGCCAGCAGCTTGGCGGGGACAGGGAGTAATTCACCCCTCCACTTT

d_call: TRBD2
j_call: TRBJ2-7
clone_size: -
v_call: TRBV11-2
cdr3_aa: CASSQSLAGALYEQYF
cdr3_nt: TGTGCCAGCAGTCAATCACTAGCGGGGGCCTTATACGAGCAGTACTTC

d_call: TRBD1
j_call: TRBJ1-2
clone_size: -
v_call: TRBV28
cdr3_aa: CASSLTGIVYGYTF
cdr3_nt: TGTGCCAGCAGTTTGACAGGGATCGTATATGGCTACACCTTC

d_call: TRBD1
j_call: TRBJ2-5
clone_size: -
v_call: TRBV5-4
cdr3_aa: CASSPGSGQGRETQYF
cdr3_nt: TGTGCCAGCAGCCCGGGGTCGGGACAGGGGAGAGAGACCCAGTACTTC

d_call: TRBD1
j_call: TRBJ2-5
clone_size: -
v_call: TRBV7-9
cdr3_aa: CASSLGTGIRETQYF
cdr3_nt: TGTGCCAGCAGCTTAGGGACAGGGATCCGGGAGACCCAGTACTTC

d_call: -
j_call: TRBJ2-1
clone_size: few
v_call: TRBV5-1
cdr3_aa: CASSLVGQGDEQFF
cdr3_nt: TGCGCCAGCAGCTTGGTCGGCCAGGGCGATGAGCAGTTCTTC

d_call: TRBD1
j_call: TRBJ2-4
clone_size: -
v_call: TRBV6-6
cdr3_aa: CASSSLGTAKNSQYF
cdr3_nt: TGTGCCAGCAGTTCCCTAGGGACAGCCAAAAACAGTCAGTACTTC

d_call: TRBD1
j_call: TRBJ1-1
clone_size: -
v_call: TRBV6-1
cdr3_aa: CASREQGRNTEAFF
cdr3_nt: TGTGCCAGCAGGGAACAGGGGAGGAACACTGAAGCTTTCTTT

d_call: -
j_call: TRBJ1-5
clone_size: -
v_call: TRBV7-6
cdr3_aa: CASSTQGNQPQHF
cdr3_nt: TGTGCCAGCAGCACGCAGGGTAATCAGCCCCAGCATTTT

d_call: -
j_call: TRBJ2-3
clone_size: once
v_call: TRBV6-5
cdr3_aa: CASSSGSTDTQYF
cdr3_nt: TGTGCCAGCAGTTCGGGATCCACAGATACGCAGTATTTT

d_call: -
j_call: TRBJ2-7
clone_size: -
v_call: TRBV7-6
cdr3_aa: CASSLGRGQQSLYEQYF
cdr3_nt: TGTGCCAGCAGCTTAGGACGTGGACAACAGAGCCTCTACGAGCAGTACTTC

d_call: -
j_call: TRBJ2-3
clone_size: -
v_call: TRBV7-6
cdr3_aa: CASSLAGGFTDTQYF
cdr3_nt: TGTGCCAGCAGCTTAGCGGGGGGATTCACAGATACGCAGTATTTT

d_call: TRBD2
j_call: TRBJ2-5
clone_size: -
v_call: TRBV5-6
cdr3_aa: CASSFIAGNVETQYF
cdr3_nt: TGTGCCAGCAGCTTTATAGCGGGCAACGTGGAGACCCAGTACTTC

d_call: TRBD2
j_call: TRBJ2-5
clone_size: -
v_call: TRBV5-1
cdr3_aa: CASSTSGVHQETQYF
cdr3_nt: TGCGCCAGCAGTACTAGCGGGGTCCACCAAGAGACCCAGTACTTC

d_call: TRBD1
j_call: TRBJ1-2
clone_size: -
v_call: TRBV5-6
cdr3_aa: CASSLDRKGGYTF
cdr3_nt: TGTGCCAGCAGCCTGGACAGGAAGGGTGGCTACACCTTC

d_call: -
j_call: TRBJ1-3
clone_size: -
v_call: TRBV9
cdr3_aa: CASSVDGASGNTIYF
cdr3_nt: TGTGCCAGCAGCGTAGATGGGGCGAGTGGAAACACCATATATTTT

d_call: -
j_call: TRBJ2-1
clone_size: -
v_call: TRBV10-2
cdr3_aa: CASRGWAGPYNEQFF
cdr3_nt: TGCGCCAGCAGAGGTTGGGCAGGGCCCTACAATGAGCAGTTCTTC

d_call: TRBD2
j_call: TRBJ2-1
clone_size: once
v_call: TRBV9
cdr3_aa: CASSVETGLAFDEQFF
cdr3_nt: TGTGCCAGCAGCGTAGAAACGGGACTAGCGTTCGATGAGCAGTTCTTC

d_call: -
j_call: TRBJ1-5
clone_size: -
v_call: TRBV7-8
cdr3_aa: CASSLVALTSNQPQHF
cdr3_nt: TGTGCCAGCAGCTTAGTTGCCCTAACTAGCAATCAGCCCCAGCATTTT

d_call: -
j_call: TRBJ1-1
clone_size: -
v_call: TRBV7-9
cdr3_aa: CASSLVTGHMNTEAFF
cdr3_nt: TGTGCCAGCAGCTTAGTAACGGGTCACATGAACACTGAAGCTTTCTTT

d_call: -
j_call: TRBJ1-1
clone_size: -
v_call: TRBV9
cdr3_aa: CASRGGDTEAFF
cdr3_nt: TGTGCCAGCAGAGGGGGAGACACTGAAGCTTTCTTT

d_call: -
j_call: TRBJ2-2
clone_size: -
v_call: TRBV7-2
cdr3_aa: CASSFRGASTGELFF
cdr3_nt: TGTGCCAGCAGCTTTCGGGGGGCGAGCACCGGGGAGCTGTTTTTT

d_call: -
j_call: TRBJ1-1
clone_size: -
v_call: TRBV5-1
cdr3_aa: CASSLGPEVTEAFF
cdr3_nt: TGCGCCAGCAGCTTGGGGCCAGAGGTCACTGAAGCTTTCTTT